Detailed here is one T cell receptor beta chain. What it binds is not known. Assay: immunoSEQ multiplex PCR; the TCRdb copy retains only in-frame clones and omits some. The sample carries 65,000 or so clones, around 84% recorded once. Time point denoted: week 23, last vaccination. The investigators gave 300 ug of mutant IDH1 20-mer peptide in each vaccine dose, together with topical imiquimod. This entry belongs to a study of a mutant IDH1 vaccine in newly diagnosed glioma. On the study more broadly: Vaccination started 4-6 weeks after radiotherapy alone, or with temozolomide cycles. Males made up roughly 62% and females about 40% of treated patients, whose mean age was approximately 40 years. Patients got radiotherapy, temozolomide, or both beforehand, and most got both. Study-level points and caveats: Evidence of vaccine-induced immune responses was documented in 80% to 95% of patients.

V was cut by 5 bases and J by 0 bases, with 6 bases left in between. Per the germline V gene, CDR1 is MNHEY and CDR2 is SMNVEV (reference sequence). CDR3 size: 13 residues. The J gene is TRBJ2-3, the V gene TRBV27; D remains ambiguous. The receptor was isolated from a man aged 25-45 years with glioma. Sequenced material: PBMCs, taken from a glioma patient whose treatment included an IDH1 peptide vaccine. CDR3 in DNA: TGTGCCAGCAGTACCCTAAGCACAGATACGCAGTATTTT. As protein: CASSTLSTDTQYF.